This TCR beta chain was recorded in a study of memory CD4+ T cells and cytomegalovirus serostatus. Overall study: Healthy Belgian adult donors included under ten CMV-positive and 24 CMV-negative people.

Single viable CD3+CD4+CD8-CD45RO+ cells were sorted as the memory CD4+ T cells. Positive selection with CD4 microbeads enriched total CD4+ T cells. V lost 7 bases and J 10 bases, leaving 17 bases between the germline ends. Germline V gene lookup returns CDR1 SNHLY and CDR2 FYNNEI. This CDR3 spans 14 amino acids. Source study methods: After removing out-of-frame reads, 2,204,828 distinct TCRbeta sequences remained. The repertoire was sequenced with immunoSEQ multiplex PCR; TCRdb's copy has only in-frame clones and lacks some. The V and J calls and clone size come from that table; D and trimming were worked out from the DNA. This sample has approximately 61,000 clones, with around 80% found just once.

The origin of this receptor is an adult in good health and CMV-seronegative. Some clones in this sample may be carry-over from other donors' samples. Source material: memory CD4+ T cells from blood. The chain uses TRBV2 and TRBJ1-6; TRBD1 might be the D (5 bases). CDR3 region: CASKRTFKGSPLHF. The CDR3 region has the DNA TGTGCCAGCAAGCGGACCTTCAAGGGGTCACCCCTCCACTTT.